This T cell receptor beta chain was obtained from a study of tumor and adjacent non-tumor tissue in lung cancer. On the study more broadly: Samples averaged about 4.17 million productive TCRbeta reads each.

Of note for this clonotype: A junction end diverges from the germline sequence, so it may reflect a read error.

RNA was extracted from bulk tissue without any cell sorting. Three rounds of nested PCR, following a modified ARM-PCR protocol, produced the TCRbeta library. A single record per CDR3 protein comes from TCRdb applying MiXCR to the multiplex PCR reads. Seen here are around 120,000 distinct CDR3 sequences, 60% to 70% observed once, and the top ten hold more than 10%. This receptor was taken from a man aged 30-40 years with non-small cell lung cancer. The sequenced sample was lung tumor tissue.

The CDR3: CANSQDLGGESLLHF. The DNA for the CDR3 is TGTGCCAACAGCCAAGACTTAGGGGGCGAATCACTCCTCCACTTT. V usage is TRBV4-2 and J usage is TRBJ1-6; TRBD1 matches at 7 bases. CDR1 is LGHNA, CDR2 YNFKEQ, per germline. This CDR3 spans 15 amino acids.